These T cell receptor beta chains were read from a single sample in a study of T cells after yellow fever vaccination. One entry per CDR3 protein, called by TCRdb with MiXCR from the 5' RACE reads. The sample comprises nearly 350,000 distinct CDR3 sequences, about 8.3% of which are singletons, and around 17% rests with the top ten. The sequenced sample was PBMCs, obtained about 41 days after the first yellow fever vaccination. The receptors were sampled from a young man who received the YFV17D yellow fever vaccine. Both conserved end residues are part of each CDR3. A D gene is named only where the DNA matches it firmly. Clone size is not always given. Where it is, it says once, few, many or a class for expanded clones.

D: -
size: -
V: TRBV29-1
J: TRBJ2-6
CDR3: CSVEAGRGRANVLTF
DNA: TGCAGCGTTGAAGCTGGCAGGGGCAGGGCCAACGTCCTGACTTTC

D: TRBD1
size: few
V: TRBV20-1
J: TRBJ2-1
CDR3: CSARVDRGNEQFF
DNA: TGCAGTGCTAGAGTCGACAGGGGCAATGAGCAGTTCTTC

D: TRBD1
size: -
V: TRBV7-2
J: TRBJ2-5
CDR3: CASSLQGAIGETQYF
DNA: TGTGCCAGCAGCCTACAGGGGGCGATTGGAGAGACCCAGTACTTC

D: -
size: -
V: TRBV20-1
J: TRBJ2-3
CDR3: CCAREIRALPSTDTQYF
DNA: TGCTGTGCTAGAGAGATAAGGGCACTCCCAAGCACAGATACGCAGTATTTT

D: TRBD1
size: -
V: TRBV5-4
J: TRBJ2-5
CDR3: CASKTGGVGQETQYF
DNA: TGTGCCAGCAAAACAGGGGGCGTGGGGCAAGAGACCCAGTACTTC

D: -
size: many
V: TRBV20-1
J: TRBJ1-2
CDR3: CSARDWGGDLYGYTF
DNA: TGCAGTGCTAGAGATTGGGGCGGAGACCTCTATGGCTACACCTTC

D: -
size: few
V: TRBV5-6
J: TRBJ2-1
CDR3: CASRERGAGGNNEQFF
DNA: TGTGCCAGCAGAGAGAGGGGGGCAGGGGGAAACAATGAGCAGTTCTTC

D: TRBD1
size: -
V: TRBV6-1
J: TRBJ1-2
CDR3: CASSKQGADGDYGYTF
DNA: TGTGCCAGCTCGAAACAGGGGGCAGATGGGGACTATGGCTACACCTTC

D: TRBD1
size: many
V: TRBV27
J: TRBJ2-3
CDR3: CASQIRGRRGDTQYF
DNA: TGTGCCAGTCAAATCAGGGGGCGACGAGGGGATACGCAGTATTTT

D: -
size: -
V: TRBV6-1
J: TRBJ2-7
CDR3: CASSRDGGYEQYF
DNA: TGTGCCAGCAGTCGGGACGGAGGCTACGAGCAGTACTTC

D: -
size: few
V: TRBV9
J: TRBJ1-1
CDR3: CASSEGGTIGNTEAFF
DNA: TGTGCCAGCAGCGAGGGAGGGACCATCGGGAACACTGAAGCTTTCTTT

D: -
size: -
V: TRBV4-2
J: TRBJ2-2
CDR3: CASSQPTLGLMNTGELFF
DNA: TGTGCCAGCAGCCAGCCTACGCTGGGACTGATGAACACCGGGGAGCTGTTTTTT

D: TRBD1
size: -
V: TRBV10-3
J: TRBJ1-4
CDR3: CAISESRGPGANEKLFF
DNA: TGTGCCATCAGTGAGTCGAGGGGGCCAGGGGCTAATGAAAAACTGTTTTTT

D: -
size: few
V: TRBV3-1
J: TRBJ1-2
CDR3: CASSQVNSAAYGYTF
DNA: TGTGCCAGCAGCCAAGTAAACTCGGCAGCCTATGGCTACACCTTC

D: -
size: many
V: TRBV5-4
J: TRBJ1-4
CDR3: CASSLDIGDEKLFF
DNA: TGTGCCAGCAGCTTGGACATTGGGGATGAAAAACTGTTTTTT

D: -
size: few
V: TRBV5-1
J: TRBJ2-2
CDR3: CASSSPDTGELFF
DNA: TGCGCCAGCAGCTCCCCCGACACCGGGGAGCTGTTTTTT

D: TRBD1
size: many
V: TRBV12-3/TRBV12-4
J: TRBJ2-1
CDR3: CASTATGTGRYNEQFF
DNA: TGTGCCAGCACCGCGACCGGGACAGGGAGATACAATGAGCAGTTCTTC

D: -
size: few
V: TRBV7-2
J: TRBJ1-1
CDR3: CASSLFMTPVNTEAFF
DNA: TGTGCCAGCAGCTTATTTATGACACCTGTGAACACTGAAGCTTTCTTT

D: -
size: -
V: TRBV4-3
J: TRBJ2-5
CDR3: CASSGSAGYQETQYF
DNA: TGCGCCAGCAGCGGGAGCGCGGGGTACCAAGAGACCCAGTACTTC

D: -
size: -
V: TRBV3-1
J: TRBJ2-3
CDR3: CASRQSPYKGGTRDTQYF
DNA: TGTGCCAGCAGACAGAGCCCCTATAAGGGGGGTACGAGAGATACGCAGTATTTT

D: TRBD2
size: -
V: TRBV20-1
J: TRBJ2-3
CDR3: CSARLAGTGTDTQYF
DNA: TGCAGTGCTAGATTAGCGGGGACCGGCACAGATACGCAGTATTTT

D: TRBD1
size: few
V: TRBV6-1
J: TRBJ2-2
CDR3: CASSEAPPGTGGAGELFF
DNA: TGTGCCAGCAGTGAAGCCCCGCCCGGGACAGGGGGCGCCGGGGAGCTGTTTTTT

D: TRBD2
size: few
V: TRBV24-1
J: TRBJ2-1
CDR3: CATSDSLAGEYNEQFF
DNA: TGTGCCACCAGTGATTCCCTAGCGGGGGAGTACAATGAGCAGTTCTTC

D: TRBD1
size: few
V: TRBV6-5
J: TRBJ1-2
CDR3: CATRGNGDGYTF
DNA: TGTGCCACCAGGGGGAATGGCGATGGCTACACCTTC

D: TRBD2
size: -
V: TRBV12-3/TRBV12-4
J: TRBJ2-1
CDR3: CASSSTGVAGNNEQFF
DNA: TGTGCCAGCAGCTCCACGGGAGTAGCGGGGAACAATGAGCAGTTCTTC

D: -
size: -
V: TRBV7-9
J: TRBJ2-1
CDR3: CASSPPGGRRVDNEQFF
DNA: TGTGCCAGCAGCCCGCCCGGCGGGCGGCGAGTGGACAATGAGCAGTTCTTC

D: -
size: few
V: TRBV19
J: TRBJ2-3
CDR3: CASSIWADTQYF
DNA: TGTGCCAGTAGTATCTGGGCAGATACGCAGTATTTT

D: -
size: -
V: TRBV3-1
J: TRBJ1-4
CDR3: CASSQAQDVEKLFF
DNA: TGTGCCAGCAGCCAAGCCCAGGACGTCGAAAAACTGTTTTTT

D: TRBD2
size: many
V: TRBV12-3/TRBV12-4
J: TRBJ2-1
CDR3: CASRTGTSGGGEQFF
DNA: TGTGCCAGCAGGACCGGGACTAGCGGGGGTGGCGAGCAGTTCTTC

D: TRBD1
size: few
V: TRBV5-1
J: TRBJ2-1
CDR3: CASSPGTGDHEQFF
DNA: TGCGCCAGCAGCCCCGGGACAGGGGACCATGAGCAGTTCTTC

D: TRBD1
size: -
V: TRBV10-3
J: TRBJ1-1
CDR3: CAISPIGTGGTEAFF
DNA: TGTGCCATCAGCCCTATCGGGACAGGGGGCACTGAAGCTTTCTTT

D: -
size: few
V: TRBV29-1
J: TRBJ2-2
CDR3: CSVEVSRATGELFF
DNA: TGCAGCGTTGAAGTTTCTCGAGCCACCGGGGAGCTGTTTTTT

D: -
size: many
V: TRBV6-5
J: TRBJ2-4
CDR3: CASSYSVQAGNIQYF
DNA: TGTGCCAGCAGTTACTCGGTACAGGCCGGAAACATTCAGTACTTC

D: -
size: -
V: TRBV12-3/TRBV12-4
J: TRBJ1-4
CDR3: CASSLRQGSGEKLFF
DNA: TGTGCCAGCAGCCTAAGGCAGGGGAGTGGTGAAAAACTGTTTTTT

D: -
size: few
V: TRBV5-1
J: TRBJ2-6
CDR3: CASSPPGMEGGANVLTF
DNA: TGCGCCAGCAGCCCACCGGGGATGGAGGGAGGGGCCAACGTCCTGACTTTC

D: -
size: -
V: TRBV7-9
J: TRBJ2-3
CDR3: CASSLAMAVSTDTQYF
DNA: TGTGCCAGCAGCTTAGCGATGGCCGTTTCCACAGATACGCAGTATTTT

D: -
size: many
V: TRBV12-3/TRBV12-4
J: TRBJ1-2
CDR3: CASHPSGGKGYGYTF
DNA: TGTGCCAGTCACCCCTCCGGGGGCAAGGGCTATGGCTACACCTTC

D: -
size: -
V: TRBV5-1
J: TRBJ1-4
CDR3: CASSLGAGWNEKLFF
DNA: TGCGCCAGCAGCTTGGGAGCAGGGTGGAATGAAAAACTGTTTTTT

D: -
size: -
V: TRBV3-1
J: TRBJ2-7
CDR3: CASSQEGGRYEQYF
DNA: TGTGCCAGCAGCCAAGAAGGGGGGAGATACGAGCAGTACTTC